The clone carrying this T cell receptor beta chain was seen just once. Other DNA sequences in this sample translate to the same CDR3. Genomic DNA belonging to each subset was distributed in equal measure over several immunoSEQ plates. The data were produced by immunoSEQ multiplex PCR, yet TCRdb's version contains in-frame clones alone and is incomplete. Counted here are roughly 2,000,000 clones, 93% occurring once; the ten biggest clones make up over 1.5%. Positive CCR7 selection of CD45RO-negative cells yielded the naive CD8 cells, and terminally differentiated effector memory CD45RA+ cells were excluded. This entry belongs to a study of shared clonotypes between healthy human individuals. With V trimmed by 4 bases and J by 2 bases, 2 bases remained unmatched. The CDR3 is made up of 14 amino acids. In germline, CDR1 is SGHNT, CDR2 YYREEE (reference sequence).

The TCR was taken from a young man in good health. Some clones in this sample may be carry-over from other donors' samples. The genes are TRBV5-4 and TRBJ2-7, with 11 bases fitting TRBD1. Source material: naive CD8+ T cells from PBMCs. The CDR3 region is CASSRGQGAYEQYF. CDR3 nucleotides: TGTGCCAGCAGCCGGGGACAGGGGGCCTACGAGCAGTACTTC.